This paragraph reports one TCR beta chain. The record originates from a study of blood T cell repertoires in COVID-19. Study-level information: The study drew acute and convalescent COVID-19 samples from the United States, Italy and Spain. The cDNA or gDNA used as material had been derived from T cells, B-cell-depleted T cells, or PBMCs.

Original methodology: Amplification from reference gene primers served as the basis for estimated nucleated cell counts. Here immunoSEQ multiplex PCR was the method, and the copy in TCRdb shows in-frame clones only, minus some. V, J and clone size reflect that table, while D and trimming were determined from the DNA. The data show tens of thousands of clones, over 75% seen once. Germline V gives CDR1 LNHDA, CDR2 SQIVND (reference sequence). V trimming: 5 bases; J trimming: 4 bases; junction bases outside the gene matches: 13. The CDR3 is 16 amino acids. J is TRBJ2-5 and V is TRBV19, with 7 bases matching TRBD1. Sequenced: peripheral blood. The TCR was taken from a man between 65 and 85 years old with active or convalescent COVID-19. The CDR3 reads CASSSGPTGTGETQYF. The CDR3 bases are TGTGCCAGTAGTTCGGGCCCGACAGGGACGGGAGAGACCCAGTACTTC. Full variable domain (missing parts from reference TRBV19 and TRBJ2-5): DGGITQSPKYLFRKEGQNVTLSCEQNLNHDAMYWYRQDPGQGLRLIYYSQIVNDFQKGDIAEGYSVSREKKESFPLTVTSAQKNPTAFYLCASSSGPTGTGETQYFGPGTRLLVL.